This T cell receptor beta chain was captured in a study of blood T cells in healthy people across ages. Study-wide points: It was found that TCR beta diversity correlated strongly with the percentage of naive T cells.

The CDR3 runs to 14 residues. Trimming shortened V by 1 base and J by 4 bases, and 11 bases separated the two germline ends. Germline V gene lookup returns CDR1 SGHDT and CDR2 YYEEEE. For this clonotype: Its antigen is not known.

Each individual donor underwent a draw of approximately 10 milliliters of peripheral blood. Per individual sample, total RNA of at least 5 micrograms was extracted. Using a J-beta primer mix together with a sample-barcoded 5' primer, a second PCR was run for about 7 to 12 cycles. Every molecule of cDNA carried a tag from a template-switch adaptor with 12 random nucleotides. TCRdb re-analysed the 5' RACE reads in MiXCR, keeping a single row per CDR3 protein. The profile shows about 1.8 million distinct CDR3 sequences, just under 50% of them singletons. The chain joins TRBV5-6 to TRBJ1-2; D gene uncertain. Sequencing was carried out using blood. The receptor was derived from a woman aged 35 to 49 in good health. This CDR3 is CASSLRVVSYGYTF. CDR3 in DNA: TGTGCCAGCAGCTTGCGGGTTGTGAGCTATGGCTACACCTTC.